This T cell receptor (beta chain) was profiled in a study of OX40 agonist ivuxolimab in advanced cancers. The study in broad terms: Ivuxolimab was a fully human IgG2 agonistic monoclonal antibody targeting the costimulatory receptor OX40 (CD134). Intravenous ivuxolimab was administered to patients every 2 weeks at six dose levels: 0.01, 0.1, 0.3, 1.5, 3 and 10 mg/kg. Of the roughly 52 dose-escalation patients, hepatocellular carcinoma was present in 19, melanoma in around 15, renal cell carcinoma in 9 and head and neck cancer in 9. A male proportion of around 80% and a mean age of 60 years, ranging from 23 to 79, were recorded for the dose-escalation cohort. Prior anti-PD-1, anti-PD-L1 or anti-CTLA-4 therapy was permitted, and checkpoint inhibitors had been received by about 36% of dose-escalation patients. Partial responses occurred in three dose-escalation patients: two with cutaneous melanoma and one with hepatocellular carcinoma. The purpose of peripheral TCRbeta sequencing was to test whether ivuxolimab changed TCR sequence diversity and led to clonal T-cell expansion. The paper reports the monotherapy dose-escalation portion (N of about 50 patients) of the phase I ivuxolimab trial.

Patients with autoimmune disease history or receiving systemic immunosuppression were excluded from the trial. Peripheral blood for TCR sequencing was drawn from every dose cohort at baseline, at cycle 4 day 1 and at cycle 7 day 1. Samples were obtained from an open-label, multicenter, first-in-human phase I dose-escalation trial of ivuxolimab. Adults with locally advanced or metastatic melanoma, renal cell, hepatocellular, or head and neck squamous cell carcinoma were enrolled in the trial. Before TCR sequencing, CD4+ T cells and CD8+ T cells were sorted from peripheral blood as separate populations. V and J lose 1 base and 5 bases, and a span of 9 bases separates them. According to the germline V gene, CDR1 reads MGHRA and CDR2 reads YSYEKL. Taken from cysteine to phenylalanine, the CDR3 has 15 residues. The entry retains the CDR3 DNA only, 45 bases that are in frame from base 1. As concerns this clone: Its antigen has not been determined. No clone much larger than this one lies a single base away; base qualities are absent.

Results the study describes overall, beyond this receptor: After ivuxolimab, expanded clones were on average more numerous among CD8+ T cells than among CD4+ T cells. The antigen specificity of the clonally expanded peripheral T cells was not determined. At doses from 0.1 to 3.0 mg/kg, clonal expansion was seen in both CD4+ and CD8+ blood T cells between baseline and week 6. In partial responders in the 0.1-3.0 mg/kg groups, normalized peripheral clonal expansion was found to be among the lowest, especially among CD8+ T cells. Low levels of normalized T-cell clonal expansion were also seen in some patients who did not respond.

Genomic DNA was isolated from the sorted cells so that the TCRbeta CDR3 region could be sequenced. TCRbeta CDR3 regions were sequenced using the immunoSEQ Assay. The source is immuneACCESS, and TCRdb retained only in-frame sequences with V and J called. Part of the clones is not carried over; for the studies checked, unresolved V genes explain less than half of this, and the remainder is unexplained. Recorded for this sample are around 77,000 clones; 85% to 90% of them occurred a single time. The biggest ten clones account for 2.5% of the sample. Source: CD4+ or CD8+ T cells sorted from blood, taken in a trial of the OX40 agonist ivuxolimab. The chain is assembled from TRBV4-1 and TRBJ1-6; no D gene can be assigned with confidence. The TCR originated in an adult with an advanced solid tumor such as melanoma, head and neck, liver or kidney cancer. The CDR3 region reads CASSQVAPNNSPLHF. The bases read TGCGCCAGCAGCCAAGTAGCGCCAAATAATTCACCCCTCCACTTT.